The T cell receptor (beta chain) under discussion was sequenced for a study of blood T cell repertoires in COVID-19. In the study overall: Collection of acute and convalescent COVID-19 samples took place in the United States, Italy and Spain.

The method was immunoSEQ multiplex PCR; TCRdb's version includes in-frame clones alone and lacks a portion of them. The sample holds around 120,000 clones; 80% to 90% are singletons and the top ten take just under 30%. The CDR3 covers 15 residues. Per germline, CDR1 KGHDR and CDR2 SFDVKD. Trimming at V came to 4 bases and at J to 8 bases, leaving 9 bases not matched to a gene. The chain couples TRBV24-1 to TRBJ1-2; 10 bases map to TRBD1. This TCR was sampled from a woman aged 70 to 79 with acute or convalescent COVID-19. The sample comprised peripheral blood. The CDR3 bases are TGTGCCACCAGTGAGCACGGGACAGGGGAGCAGGGCTACACCTTC. As protein: CATSEHGTGEQGYTF.